The entry that follows covers one T cell receptor beta chain sequence. Its antigen is as yet unknown. V was shortened by 2 bases and J by 4 bases, with 8 bases between the two germline ends. Per the germline V gene, CDR1 is SGHVS and CDR2 is FNYEAQ. CDR3 length: 13 residues. These data are taken from a study of cytomegalovirus exposure and HLA in healthy donors. On the study more broadly: Of approximately 400 genotyped donors, approximately 80% clustered with self-reported Caucasian donors.

General observations from the study: It was confirmed in vitro that three of the CMV-associated chains were specific for CMV antigens. In a later analysis, common viral pathogens appeared linked to several of the most significant clusters.

Primers for the PCR totalled 60 Vbeta and 13 Jbeta. Here immunoSEQ multiplex PCR was the method, and the copy in TCRdb shows in-frame clones only, minus some. The sample lists roughly 230,000 clones, around 80% occurring once. Sequencing was performed on PBMCs. This TCR came from a boy between 10 and 17 years old in good health and CMV-seronegative. This sequence joins TRBV7-6 and TRBJ1-1; the D is unclear. The CDR3 DNA follows: TGTGCCAGCAGCTTAAGAGAGGGCACTGAAGCTTTCTTT. Translating gives CASSLREGTEAFF.